This TCR beta chain was identified in a study of immune evolution from preneoplasia to lung adenocarcinoma. Of note for this clone: As yet, its antigen is unknown.

Study-level points and caveats: Normal lung had highest clonality; later lesions appeared denser, more diverse.

This CDR3 has 17 residues. The V gene lost 0 bases and the J gene lost 4 bases, with 16 bases spanning the gap. Germline CDR1 LGHNA, CDR2 YSLEER. Repertoires were generated with immunoSEQ multiplex PCR, while TCRdb's copy carries only in-frame clones and drops some. The data show thousands of clones, around 82% seen once. The sequencing input was FFPE minimally invasive lung adenocarcinoma tissue. This receptor was taken from an older person with lung adenocarcinoma. The V call is TRBV4-3, the J call TRBJ2-1, with D possibly being TRBD1 or TRBD2 (5 bases each). This CDR3 reads CASSQDQRDATYNEQFF. CDR3 in DNA: TGCGCCAGCAGCCAAGATCAACGGGACGCTACTTACAATGAGCAGTTCTTC.